This T cell receptor (beta chain) was observed in a study of T-cell memory formation after mild COVID-19. Findings and caveats of the study: Within pre-infection memory, some responding clones were found, suggesting cross-reactive memory joined. Among CD4+ contracting clones, most were CM and EM, and CD8+ ones EMRA.

This clonotype showed up many times. Antigen specificity is unknown. 5'RACE with constant-segment primers yielded barcoded, UMI-tagged TCR alpha and TCR beta cDNA libraries. TCRdb processed the 5' RACE reads anew with MiXCR; each CDR3 protein has one entry. The repertoire holds just under 350,000 distinct CDR3 sequences, with under 15% as singletons. From germline, CDR1 is SGHRS and CDR2 YFSETQ. After removal of 4 bases from V and 5 bases from J, the junction contained 1 base not matched to a gene. CDR3 length equals 13 residues. The clonotype comes from a man aged 18 to 29 who had mild COVID-19 (a few samples of this study predate the infection). Cell type and time point are not known. The genes are TRBV5-1 and TRBJ1-5; TRBD1 matches at 9 bases. The sample consisted of PBMCs or a T cell subset sorted from them (not recorded which). The CDR3 protein is CASSRTGDQPQHF. The DNA for the CDR3 is TGCGCCAGCAGCCGGACAGGGGATCAGCCCCAGCATTTT.